Listed below are T cell receptor beta chains from one sample, sequenced in a study of blood T cell repertoires in COVID-19. Libraries were prepared by immunoSEQ multiplex PCR; TCRdb keeps only in-frame clonotypes and omits some of them. The sample holds about 260,000 clones, approximately 90% seen once. What was sequenced was peripheral blood. The receptor set was obtained from a man in his sixties who had recovered from COVID-19. Both conserved end residues are part of each CDR3. D genes are given only for firm matches. Clone size appears in some rows only: once, few, many, or a class for an expanded clone.

clone_size | j_call | v_call | d_call | cdr3_aa | cdr3_nt
. | TRBJ2-7 | TRBV9 | TRBD1 | CASSPSAPGQGRYEQYF | TGTGCCAGCAGCCCCAGCGCTCCGGGACAGGGACGGTACGAGCAGTACTTC
. | TRBJ2-7 | TRBV5-5 | . | CASSLRHESMIYEQYF | TGTGCCAGCAGCTTGCGACACGAATCCATGATCTACGAGCAGTACTTC
. | TRBJ1-1 | TRBV6-2/TRBV6-3 | . | CASSYRGGSEAFF | TGTGCCAGCAGTTACCGGGGTGGCAGTGAAGCTTTCTTT
. | TRBJ2-5 | TRBV2 | . | CASSEDRSETQYF | TGTGCCAGCAGTGAAGACAGGTCTGAGACCCAGTACTTC
. | TRBJ1-6 | TRBV19 | TRBD1 | CASSSLGQLYGTNSPLHF | TGTGCCAGTAGTAGTTTGGGACAGCTATATGGCACTAATTCACCCCTCCACTTT
few | TRBJ2-3 | TRBV5-1 | TRBD1 | CASSILSGQGVNTQYF | TGCGCCAGCAGCATCCTGTCAGGACAGGGTGTGAATACGCAGTATTTT
. | TRBJ1-1 | TRBV5-1 | . | CASSLTVLNTEAFF | TGCGCCAGCAGCTTGACAGTACTGAACACTGAAGCTTTCTTT
. | TRBJ2-7 | TRBV6-5 | TRBD1 | CASSRDRGNEQYF | TGTGCCAGCAGTCGGGACAGGGGAAACGAGCAGTACTTC
. | TRBJ2-7 | TRBV6-5 | TRBD1 | CASSYSTGGFYEQYF | TGTGCCAGCAGTTACTCCACAGGGGGCTTCTACGAGCAGTACTTC
few | TRBJ1-1 | TRBV19 | TRBD1 | CASSIKGATEAFF | TGTGCCAGTAGTATTAAGGGGGCCACTGAAGCTTTCTTT
. | TRBJ2-2 | TRBV24-1 | . | CATSDFTSAGELFF | TGTGCCACCAGTGATTTTACGTCGGCCGGGGAGCTGTTTTTT
. | TRBJ1-2 | TRBV5-1 | . | CASSWTESYGYTF | TGCGCCAGCAGCTGGACAGAATCCTATGGCTACACCTTC
. | TRBJ2-1 | TRBV7-6 | . | CASSPRQGSPLAAYNEQFF | TGTGCCAGCAGCCCCCGACAGGGTTCCCCACTAGCGGCTTACAATGAGCAGTTCTTC
few | TRBJ2-2 | TRBV11-3 | TRBD2 | CASSPKGSGAGELFF | TGTGCCAGCAGCCCCAAAGGGAGCGGGGCCGGGGAGCTGTTTTTT
. | TRBJ2-1 | TRBV15 | TRBD1 | CATSRDRRGRALF | TGTGCCACCAGCAGAGATCGAAGGGGGCGGGCGCTCTTC
. | TRBJ1-1 | TRBV7-3 | . | CASSFSGSREAFF | TGTGCCAGCAGCTTTTCGGGGTCCCGTGAAGCTTTCTTT
. | TRBJ1-2 | TRBV20-1 | . | CKGGAIGGYTF | TGCAAAGGGGGGGCGATCGGCGGCTACACCTTC
. | TRBJ1-5 | TRBV12-3/TRBV12-4 | . | CASSRGGVQPQHF | TGTGCCAGCAGCCGAGGGGGGGTACAGCCCCAGCATTTT
. | TRBJ2-1 | TRBV7-2 | TRBD1 | CASSLASGTGSYNEQFF | TGTGCCAGCAGCTTAGCGTCCGGGACAGGGAGCTACAATGAGCAGTTCTTC
. | TRBJ2-1 | TRBV12-5 | . | CASGLGEKTAGYNEQFF | TGTGCTAGTGGTTTGGGCGAGAAGACAGCCGGATACAATGAGCAGTTCTTC
. | TRBJ2-1 | TRBV19 | TRBD2 | CASSIGQAGGYNEQFF | TGTGCCAGTAGTATAGGTCAAGCGGGGGGGTACAATGAGCAGTTCTTC
. | TRBJ2-7 | TRBV7-2 | TRBD1 | CASSSRTGEGEQYF | TGTGCCAGCAGCTCTCGGACAGGGGAGGGCGAGCAGTACTTC
. | TRBJ2-7 | TRBV6-1 | TRBD1 | CASSGTGGAQAYEQYF | TGTGCCAGCAGTGGGACAGGGGGCGCGCAGGCCTACGAGCAGTACTTC
. | TRBJ1-2 | TRBV5-6 | . | CASSFLGSALYTF | TGTGCCAGCAGCTTTTTAGGGAGCGCCCTCTACACCTTC
. | TRBJ2-3 | TRBV23-1 | . | CASSQPRDSSTDTQYF | TGCGCCAGCAGTCAACCCCGGGACTCTAGCACAGATACGCAGTATTTT
. | TRBJ2-2 | TRBV27 | . | CASSYSRATGELFF | TGTGCCAGCAGTTATAGTCGAGCCACCGGGGAGCTGTTTTTT
. | TRBJ1-3 | TRBV7-2 | . | CASSLGIGGNTIYF | TGTGCCAGCAGCTTAGGGATCGGGGGAAACACCATATATTTT
many | TRBJ2-2 | TRBV27 | TRBD1 | CASRGDRGTNTGELFF | TGTGCCAGCAGGGGGGACAGAGGGACGAACACCGGGGAGCTGTTTTTT
. | TRBJ1-1 | TRBV3-1/TRBV3-2 | . | CASSQDPGQGNTEAFF | TGTGCCAGCAGCCAAGATCCCGGGCAGGGGAACACTGAAGCTTTCTTT
. | TRBJ1-5 | TRBV12-3/TRBV12-4 | . | CASSRPEGEGQHF | TGTGCCAGCAGCCGACCCGAGGGCGAGGGCCAGCATTTT
. | TRBJ1-5 | TRBV27 | TRBD1 | CASSLRRQGASNQPQHF | TGTGCCAGCAGTTTACGCAGACAGGGGGCAAGCAATCAGCCCCAGCATTTT
once | TRBJ2-5 | TRBV30 | . | CAWSVARGPPQETQYF | TGTGCCTGGAGTGTAGCGCGGGGGCCGCCCCAAGAGACCCAGTACTTC
. | TRBJ2-1 | TRBV9 | TRBD2 | CASSAAGTTRDEQFF | TGTGCCAGCAGCGCTGCGGGGACTACCCGTGATGAGCAGTTCTTC
. | TRBJ2-7 | TRBV18 | . | CASSIRDYEQYF | TGTGCCAGCTCAATCCGGGACTACGAGCAGTACTTC
. | TRBJ2-5 | TRBV24-1 | TRBD1 | CATSERTGGVETQYF | TGTGCCACCAGTGAACGGACAGGGGGAGTGGAGACCCAGTACTTC
medium-sized | TRBJ2-1 | TRBV6-4 | TRBD2 | CASSDSSGGANEQFF | TGTGCCAGCAGTGACTCTAGCGGGGGGGCCAATGAGCAGTTCTTC
. | TRBJ2-4 | TRBV6-6 | . | CASSQAGDIQYF | TGTGCCAGCAGTCAGGCCGGGGACATTCAGTACTTC
. | TRBJ2-7 | TRBV9 | TRBD1 | CASSPPSGTGSYEQYF | TGTGCCAGCAGCCCGCCATCAGGGACAGGGTCCTACGAGCAGTACTTC
. | TRBJ2-1 | TRBV2 | TRBD2 | CASVVSGGRNEQFF | TGTGCCAGCGTTGTGTCGGGGGGGCGGAATGAGCAGTTCTTC
. | TRBJ2-5 | TRBV24-1 | TRBD1 | CATSPGTVSTGETQYF | TGTGCCACCAGTCCCGGGACAGTAAGTACCGGGGAGACCCAGTACTTC
. | TRBJ1-4 | TRBV11-2 | . | CASSTGSSPNEKLFF | TGTGCCAGCAGCACAGGGTCTTCCCCAAATGAAAAACTGTTTTTT
few | TRBJ2-7 | TRBV2 | TRBD1 | CASSGQGVGEQYF | TGTGCCAGCAGCGGACAGGGGGTAGGAGAGCAGTACTTC
. | TRBJ2-6 | TRBV7-2 | TRBD2 | CASSRAGVPSGANVLTF | TGTGCCAGCAGCCGGGCGGGGGTCCCCTCTGGGGCCAACGTCCTGACTTTC
. | TRBJ2-1 | TRBV27 | . | CASSRTAVTEQFF | TGTGCCAGCAGCCGGACAGCAGTGACTGAGCAGTTCTTC
. | TRBJ2-2 | TRBV7-8 | TRBD2 | CASRSPGLAGFTGELFF | TGTGCCAGCAGGTCGCCCGGACTAGCGGGGTTCACCGGGGAGCTGTTTTTT
. | TRBJ2-1 | TRBV9 | TRBD2 | CASSVALGGNLYNEQFF | TGTGCCAGCAGCGTAGCCCTCGGGGGGAACCTCTACAATGAGCAGTTCTTC